The clone carrying this T cell receptor beta chain has at least ten counts. This sample was included in a study of CD8 T cells in ankylosing spondylitis. TCRdb passed the 5' RACE reads through MiXCR, listing each CDR3 protein once. The data show 200,000 to 300,000 distinct CDR3 sequences, about 24% seen once. CDR3 length equals 10 residues. The V end was cut by 9 bases, the J end by 2 bases, with 4 bases between. The receptor was isolated from a male donor with ankylosing spondylitis or in good health (not recorded which). The genes are TRBV12-3 or TRBV12-4 and TRBJ2-5; unclear D gene. Source material: blood, either unsorted or a sorted T cell fraction (not recorded which). The CDR3 nucleotides are TGTGCCAGGGCGCAAGAGACCCAGTACTTC. Residues: CARAQETQYF.